Here is one T cell receptor beta chain with its context. Its antigen remains unknown. The record originates from a study of siplizumab effects on memory and regulatory T cells. General study findings and limits: Siplizumab significantly decreased alloreactive sequences from unstimulated CD4+ memory cells. Mean Treg-derived proportions of mappable alloreactive CD4+ clones were approximately 69% for siplizumab and roughly 30% for controls. The suppressive capacity of proliferating Tregs from siplizumab cultures remained unconfirmed.

Libraries were prepared by immunoSEQ multiplex PCR; TCRdb keeps only in-frame clonotypes and omits some of them. The sample contains roughly 120,000 clones, approximately 94% of which appear only once. Trimming took off 2 bases at V and 3 bases at J, with 12 bases between the two ends. Germline CDR1 reads SGHNT; CDR2 reads YYREEE (reference sequence). The CDR3 is 14 residues long. Sample: non-Treg CD4+ T cells sorted from blood. The sequence was obtained from a human donor in good health. The chain has TRBV5-4 and TRBJ2-7; TRBD2 is a possible D gene (6 bases). DNA for the CDR3: TGTGCCAGCAGCTTTGACACGGGAGACTACGAGCAGTACTTC. Encoded protein: CASSFDTGDYEQYF.